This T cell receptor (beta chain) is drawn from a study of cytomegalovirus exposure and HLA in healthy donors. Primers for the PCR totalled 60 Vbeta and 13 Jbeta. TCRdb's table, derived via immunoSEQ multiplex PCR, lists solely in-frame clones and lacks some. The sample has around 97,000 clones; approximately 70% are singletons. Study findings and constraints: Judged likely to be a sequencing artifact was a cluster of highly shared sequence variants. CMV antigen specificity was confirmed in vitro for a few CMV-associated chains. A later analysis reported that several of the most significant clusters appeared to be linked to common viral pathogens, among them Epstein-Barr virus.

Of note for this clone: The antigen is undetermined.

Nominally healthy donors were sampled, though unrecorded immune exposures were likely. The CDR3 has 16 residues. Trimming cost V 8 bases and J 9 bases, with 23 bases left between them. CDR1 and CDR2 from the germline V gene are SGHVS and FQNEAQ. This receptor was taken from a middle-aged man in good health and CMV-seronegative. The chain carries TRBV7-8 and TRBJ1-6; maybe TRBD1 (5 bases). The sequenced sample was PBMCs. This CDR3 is CASVSTPGGAGSPLHF. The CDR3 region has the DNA TGTGCCAGCGTATCAACCCCAGGAGGGGCAGGTTCACCCCTCCACTTT.